Each of the 3 T cell receptor beta chains below was sequenced from the same sample in a study of blood T cell repertoires in COVID-19. The assay was immunoSEQ multiplex PCR, and TCRdb's table has in-frame clones only and misses some. This table holds some 200,000 clones, approximately 84% found once. The sequencing input was peripheral blood. The source of these receptors is a man aged 45 to 65 with acute or convalescent COVID-19.

The chain couples TRBV4-1 to TRBJ1-2; D remains ambiguous. V lost 2 bases to trimming and J lost 7 bases, with 17 bases between them. The length of the CDR3 is 15 residues. The germline gives CDR1 MGHRA, CDR2 YSYEKL. CDR3: CASSQWVEAKLGYTF. The CDR3 DNA reads TGCGCCAGCAGCCAATGGGTAGAGGCTAAGCTTGGCTACACCTTC.

This clone was seen a single time. The rearrangement uses TRBV7-6 and TRBJ2-7; 7 nucleotides match TRBD1. Trimming cost V 1 base and J 5 bases; bases outside gene matches: 5. Per the germline V gene, CDR1 is SGHVS and CDR2 is FNYEAQ. This CDR3 is 14 amino acids long. The CDR3 coding sequence is TGTGCCAGCAGCTTAGGACGGACAGGCAACGAGCAGTACTTC. Translation: CASSLGRTGNEQYF. The whole variable domain, filled in from reference TRBV7-6 and TRBJ2-7, reads GAGVSQSPRYKVTKRGQDVALRCDPISGHVSLYWYRQALGQGPEFLTYFNYEAQQDKSGLPNDRFSAERPEGSISTLTIQRTEQRDSAMYRCASSLGRTGNEQYFGPGTRLTVT.

V is TRBV5-1 and J is TRBJ2-1; the match to TRBD2 covers 7 bases. This CDR3 is 16 amino acids long. Germline loops: CDR1 SGHRS, CDR2 YFSETQ. V gave up 3 bases and J gave up 0 bases; unmatched junction bases: 6. CDR3 sequence (DNA): TGCGCCAGCAGCTCCCTTGGCGGGAGCTCCTACAATGAGCAGTTCTTC. It codes for CASSSLGGSSYNEQFF.